This T cell receptor beta chain was identified during a study of CD8 T cells in ankylosing spondylitis. This clonotype has ten or more counts. Its target is unknown. General study results and limits: Clones tied to disease were said to be significantly enriched in matched ankylosing spondylitis synovial fluid.

TCRdb reanalysed the 5' RACE reads using MiXCR and keeps one entry per CDR3 protein. The table records about 39,000 distinct CDR3 sequences, 10% of them present only once. V shed 0 bases and J 4 bases; nucleotides not matched to a gene: 3. The CDR3 covers 16 residues. The sequence derives from a male donor with ankylosing spondylitis or in good health (not recorded which). The sample consisted of blood, either unsorted or a sorted T cell fraction (not recorded which). This chain connects TRBV12-3 or TRBV12-4 to TRBJ2-7; 13 bases are shared with TRBD2. CDR3 region: CASSLALTSGRYEQYF. Written as DNA, the CDR3 is TGTGCCAGCAGTTTAGCTTTGACTAGCGGGAGGTACGAGCAGTACTTC.